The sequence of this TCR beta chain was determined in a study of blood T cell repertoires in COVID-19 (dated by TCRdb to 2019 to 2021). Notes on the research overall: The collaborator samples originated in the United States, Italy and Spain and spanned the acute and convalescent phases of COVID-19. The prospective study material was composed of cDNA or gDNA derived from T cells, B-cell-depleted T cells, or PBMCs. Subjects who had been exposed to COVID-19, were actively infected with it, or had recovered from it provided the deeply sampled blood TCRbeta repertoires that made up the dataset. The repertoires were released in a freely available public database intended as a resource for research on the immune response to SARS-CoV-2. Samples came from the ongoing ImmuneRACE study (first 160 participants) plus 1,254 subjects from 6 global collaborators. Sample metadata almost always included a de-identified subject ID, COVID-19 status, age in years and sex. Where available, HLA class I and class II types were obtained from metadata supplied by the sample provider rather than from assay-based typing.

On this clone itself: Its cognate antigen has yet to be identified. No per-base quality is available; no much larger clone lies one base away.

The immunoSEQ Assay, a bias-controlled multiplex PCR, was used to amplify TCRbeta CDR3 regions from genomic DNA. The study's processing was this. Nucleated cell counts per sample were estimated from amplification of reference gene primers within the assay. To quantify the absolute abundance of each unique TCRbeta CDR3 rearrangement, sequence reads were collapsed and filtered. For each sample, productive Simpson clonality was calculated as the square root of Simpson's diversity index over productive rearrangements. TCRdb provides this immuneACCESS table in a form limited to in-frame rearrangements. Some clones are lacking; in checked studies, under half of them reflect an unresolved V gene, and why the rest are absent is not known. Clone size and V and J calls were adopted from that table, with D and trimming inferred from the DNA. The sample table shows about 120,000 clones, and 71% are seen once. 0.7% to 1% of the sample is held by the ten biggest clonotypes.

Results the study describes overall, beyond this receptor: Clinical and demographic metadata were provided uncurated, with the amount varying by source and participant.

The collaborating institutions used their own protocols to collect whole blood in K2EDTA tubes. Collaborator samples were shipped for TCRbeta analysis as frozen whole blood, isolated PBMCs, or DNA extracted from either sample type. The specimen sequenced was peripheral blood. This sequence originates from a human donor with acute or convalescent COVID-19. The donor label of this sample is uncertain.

The CDR3 reads as follows: CASSLALQGSEQFF. The base sequence is TGTGCCAGCAGCTTGGCACTACAGGGAAGTGAGCAGTTCTTC. The chain uses TRBV5-4 and TRBJ2-1; the D gene is perhaps TRBD1, from 6 matching bases. The CDR3, cysteine through phenylalanine, is 14 amino acids long. Kept here is only the CDR3 DNA, which spans 42 bases and is read in frame from base 1. The V end loses 0 bases and the J end loses 9 bases, and a stretch of 13 bases separates them. CDR1 and CDR2, looked up from the germline V gene (reference sequence), are SGHNT and YYREEE.